The source of this T cell receptor beta chain is a study of TIL therapy for anti-PD-1-resistant metastatic lung cancer. The libraries were made with immunoSEQ v3. The method was immunoSEQ multiplex PCR; TCRdb's version includes in-frame clones alone and lacks a portion of them. Among around 55,000 clones listed, roughly 77% were seen once. V dropped 9 bases and J dropped 3 bases, with 17 bases sitting between them. The germline V gene encodes CDR1 MNHEY and CDR2 SVGAGI. CDR3 length equals 14 residues. A few counts support this clone. As to time point: pre-treatment sample, taken before nivolumab and TIL therapy.

The V gene is TRBV6-5, the J gene TRBJ2-5; D uncertain. The sequence was collected from a person aged 30 to 80 with non-small cell lung cancer. The starting material was blood, obtained at baseline. The CDR3: CASKVFGPKETQYF. In DNA, the CDR3 is TGTGCCAGTAAAGTTTTTGGGCCGAAAGAGACCCAGTACTTC.